This TCR beta chain is from a study of blood T cells in healthy people across ages. A second PCR, run for roughly 7 to 11 cycles, used a sample-barcoded 5' primer plus a J-beta primer mix. TCRdb re-derived calls from the 5' RACE reads in MiXCR, one entry per CDR3 protein. Found here are roughly 730,000 distinct CDR3 sequences, about 56% of them singletons; the top ten hold about 26%. Germline CDR1 and CDR2: LGHDT and YNNKEL (reference sequence). The CDR3 contains 16 residues. This clonotype occurred once. Sequenced input: blood. V usage is TRBV3-1 and J usage is TRBJ2-5; the match to TRBD2 covers 11 bases. The DNA end is a closer match to TRBJ2-7, so the J assignment may be wrong. The clonotype comes from a man aged 35 to 55 in good health. CDR3 loop: CASSQTTSGRVYEQYF. CDR3 DNA: TGTGCCAGCAGCCAAACTACTAGCGGGAGAGTCTACGAGCAGTACTTC.